The clone carrying this T cell receptor beta chain appeared a few times. Its specificity is unknown. The CDR3 sequence is 16 residues long. The J segment lost 1 base and the V segment lost 4 bases, leaving 6 bases of the junction unmatched. The germline CDR1 and CDR2 sequences are MNHEY and SVGAGI. The data originate from a study of identical twins. Through template switching, a universal primer site was introduced, and the cDNA contained unique molecular identifiers. TCRdb reanalysed the 5' RACE reads using MiXCR and keeps one entry per CDR3 protein. The repertoire includes about 240,000 distinct CDR3 sequences, 8% to 11% of them detected once, and about 9% sits in the top ten. General study points: Zero-insertion analyses could be partly confounded by invariant MAIT and iNKT cells. Models came in too low on out-of-frame TCR alpha sharing in monozygotic twins.

All donors were healthy Caucasians. The rearrangement uses TRBV6-5 and TRBJ2-3, with 9 bases aligning to TRBD2. The sequencing sample was made of memory T cells sorted from blood. This receptor was identified in a middle-aged man in good health. The CDR3 region is CASSLWRGGGTDTQYF. CDR3 bases: TGTGCCAGCAGTTTGTGGCGGGGGGGGGGCACAGATACGCAGTATTTT.